Listed here is a single TCR beta chain. This specimen comes from a study of blood T cell repertoires in COVID-19. Study background: PBMCs, B-cell-depleted T cells, or T cells were the source of the cDNA or gDNA that made up the material.

Measured with immunoSEQ multiplex PCR; TCRdb has only the in-frame clones, and not every one. The sample has roughly 310,000 clones; 89% are singletons. The CDR3 covers 12 residues. Per the germline V gene, CDR1 is MDHEN and CDR2 is SYDVKM. The V end was cut by 2 bases, the J end by 14 bases, with 13 bases between. The age range of participants was 18 to 89 years, with residence in about two dozen US areas. Membership in each cohort depended on participant-reported clinical history. Recovery among Cohort 3 donors was established by two negative PCRs, clearance, or symptom resolution. This receptor was taken from a woman in her 40s who had recovered from COVID-19. Material: PBMCs or T cells enriched from blood (not recorded which). The J gene is TRBJ1-5, the V gene TRBV28; possibly TRBD1 for D (6 bases). The CDR3 DNA sequence: TGTGCCAGCAGTTTAAAGGGGGAGAGAAAGCATTTT. Its translation is CASSLKGERKHF.